This T cell receptor (beta chain) derives from a study of cytomegalovirus exposure and HLA in healthy donors. Worth noting for this clone: Its antigen remains unidentified.

Germline lookup yields CDR1 MNHNS and CDR2 SASEGT. Between the trimmed V and J ends, which lost 6 bases and 8 bases, there was a span of 8 bases. The CDR3 loop spans 12 amino acids. Study outcomes and limitations: The majority of TCR sequences were rare, yet some public TCRs appeared in many donors. Listed as cytomegalovirus-associated were 150 or so TCR beta chains.

The protocol was immunoSEQ multiplex PCR, while the TCRdb copy is restricted to in-frame clones and leaves out a portion. This table has some 170,000 clones, approximately 86% appearing once. This rearrangement joins TRBV6-1 to TRBJ1-6; D call uncertain. This sequence originates from a man between 18 and 29 years old in good health and CMV-seropositive. Sample: PBMCs. DNA of the CDR3: TGTGCCAGCAGGGGCGTGGATTCACCCCTCCACTTT. Protein sequence: CASRGVDSPLHF.